This entry concerns a single T cell receptor beta chain. Its specific antigen is unknown. Base qualities are not recorded, but no much larger clone differs from it by a single base. The data were obtained in a study of beta chain features in type 1 diabetes (dated by TCRdb to 2017 to 2018). For context, the study as a whole: No differences in mean age, gender distribution, total cell number or subset yield were found between patients and healthy donors. The study compared the TCRB repertoires of sorted circulating CD4+ T cell subsets in recently diagnosed type 1 diabetes patients with those in matched healthy donors. Whereas all 30 or so donors provided naive and central memory subsets, regulatory and stem cell-like memory subsets were isolated from just 8 patients and roughly eight healthy donors. Across all samples, approximately 98,000,000 sorted cells were examined, and cell number per subset correlated strongly with RNA yield. Study-level results and caveats: PCR might favor shorter templates, but patient and control samples were amplified and corrected together, so any skew would affect both groups equally. HLA sub-analyses involved small numbers of individuals, so any influence of HLA type on TCRB rearrangement remained unresolved. Naive, central memory and regulatory TCRB repertoires appeared to be more alike among patients than among healthy donors. At VDJ recombination sites, type 1 diabetes patients had fewer insertions and more deleted nucleotides, which implies abnormalities in thymic rearrangement. Type 1 diabetes patients showed a moderate but significant shortening of TCRB CDR3 length in all four CD4+ subsets. Sequencing cDNA rather than genomic DNA could over-represent highly expressing activated cells, although activation and CD3 levels did not differ between groups.

Trimming takes 3 bases from V and 1 base from J, and the germline ends sit 13 bases apart. Taken from the germline V gene, the CDR1 and CDR2 loops are MGHRA and YSYEKL. The CDR3 starts with the cysteine, ends with the phenylalanine, and has 15 residues. Only the CDR3 DNA is retained, 45 bases long and in frame from the first base. Each donor gave one peripheral blood draw, averaging approximately 0.12 L, which was collected into heparinised tubes. Naive, central memory, regulatory and stem cell-like memory CD4+ T cells were sorted on a BD FACSAria II using a panel including CD45RO, CCR7, CD25, CD127, CD95 and CD27. All sorted populations exceeded 98% purity. PBMCs were isolated right away by Lymphoprep density gradient centrifugation and were stained directly, without culture. So that batch effects would be minimized, each experiment stained and sorted samples in pairs, pairing one healthy donor with one patient.

The High Capacity cDNA Reverse Transcription Kit was used to reverse transcribe all of the isolated RNA, meaning that expressed TCRB transcripts were what got sequenced. Deep immunoSEQ sequencing was applied to naive, central memory and regulatory T cell samples, giving an average of about 3.4 million total reads per sample. Sorted cells were lysed in RLT buffer and RNA was extracted with DNase-treated RNeasy Micro or Mini kits, depending on cell number. To prevent cross-contamination, each cell subset was processed individually, whereas patient and healthy donor samples were processed jointly. Using the immunoSEQ multiplex PCR, TCRB sequences were amplified from cDNA into 87-bp fragments spanning the CDR3 region. Amplicons were sequenced on the Illumina HiSeq platform. Per the source publication's procedure: Synthetic template baselines were used to correct PCR bias computationally, reads within Hamming distance 2 were collapsed together, and singletons that could not be merged were discarded. Reads were aligned to IMGT to assign V, D and J genes, CDR3 length, and insertions or deletions at six rearrangement sites. Clonotype counts were normalized to sorted cell number within each subset before computing true diversity and Gini coefficients with the tcR R package. The overlap coefficient, calculated on TCRB nucleotide sequences, was used to quantify repertoire sharing. Out-of-frame TCRB sequences from naive cells were analyzed as a proxy for the pre-selection repertoire. The table comes from immuneACCESS by way of TCRdb, which keeps in-frame sequences with V and J called. Part of the clones is missing from these tables; in studies checked, under half for an unresolved V gene and the rest for unknown reasons. V, J and clone size reflect that table, while D and trimming were determined from the DNA. The sample table records about 700,000 clones; around 15% of these occur just once. The ten biggest clones cover about 0.02% of the sample.

The sequenced material came from naive CD4+ T cells from blood. The label giving this sample's cell subset or site can be read as: true naive CD4+ T cells. The receptor chain draws on TRBV4-1 and TRBJ2-7, with TRBD2 perhaps the D gene, on 5 matching bases. The sequence derives from a young man with type 1 diabetes. The CDR3 here reads CASSHGGPISYEQYF. The bases are TGCGCCAGCAGCCACGGCGGGCCGATATCCTACGAGCAGTACTTC.